One and the same sample provided the 28 T cell receptor beta chains below, sequenced in a study of blood T cell repertoires in COVID-19 (dated by TCRdb to the early 2020s). Libraries were constructed by the immunoSEQ multiplex PCR assay. The table comes from immuneACCESS by way of TCRdb, which keeps in-frame sequences with V and J called. Part of the clones is missing from these tables; in studies checked, under half for an unresolved V gene and the rest for unknown reasons. This sample gives some 270,000 clones in total; 70% to 90% of them show up just once. Together, the top ten hold 3.5% to 4.5% of the sample. The specimen sequenced was PBMCs or T cells enriched from blood (not recorded which). The receptor source for this set is a woman aged 25 to 45 who had recovered from COVID-19.

This clone was seen more than once but under ten times. The rearrangement uses TRBV14 and TRBJ2-1, with TRBD2 matching over 12 bases. CDR3 length: 15 amino acids. The V gene's germline CDR1 is SGHDN and CDR2 FVKESK. V trimming: 1 base; J trimming: 7 bases; junction bases outside the gene matches: 2. CDR3 sequence: CASSQASGGVNEQFF. CDR3 nucleotide sequence: TGTGCCAGCAGCCAAGCTAGCGGGGGGGTTAATGAGCAGTTCTTC. The variable domain in full, completed from reference TRBV14 and TRBJ2-1, reads EAGVTQFPSHSVIEKGQTVTLRCDPISGHDNLYWYRRVMGKEIKFLLHFVKESKQDESGMPNNRFLAERTGGTYSTLKVQPAELEDSGVYFCASSQASGGVNEQFFGPGTRLTVL.

The chain recombines TRBV30 with TRBJ1-2; D is possibly TRBD1 (5 bases). Germline CDR1 and CDR2: GTSNPN and SVGIG (reference sequence). The CDR3 covers 15 residues. V gave up 4 bases and J gave up 3 bases, with 18 bases separating them. This CDR3 is CAWTLLTGPDYGYTF. DNA of the CDR3: TGTGCCTGGACCCTACTCACAGGTCCAGACTATGGCTACACCTTC.

This chain uses TRBV19 with TRBJ1-2; the D is unclear. The germline CDR1 and CDR2 sequences are LNHDA and SQIVND (reference sequence). The germline V and J ends were trimmed by 3 bases and 5 bases, with 7 bases remaining between them. This CDR3 spans 12 amino acids. In DNA, the CDR3 is TGTGCCAGTAGTATGGCGGGGTATGGCTACACCTTC. As protein: CASSMAGYGYTF.

The rearrangement uses TRBV25-1 and TRBJ1-2; D uncertain. CDR1 is MGHDK, CDR2 SYGVNS, per germline. V lost 4 bases, J lost 4 bases, and 16 bases lay in between. The CDR3 consists of 15 residues. CDR3 loop: CASSARQGTTYGYTF. In nucleotides, the CDR3 is TGTGCCAGCAGTGCTCGACAAGGAACGACCTATGGCTACACCTTC.

V is TRBV6-5 and J is TRBJ1-5, with 7 positions matching TRBD1. CDR1 is MNHEY and CDR2 is SVGAGI in the germline V gene. V was pared by 7 bases and J by 8 bases, with 11 bases of the junction left unmatched. The CDR3 has 14 residues. Written as DNA, the CDR3 is TGTGCCAGCATAGGACAGGAGCCTATGGAGCCCCAGCATTTT. Amino acids: CASIGQEPMEPQHF.

This clone was detected only a few times. The V call is TRBV2, the J call TRBJ1-2, with D perhaps TRBD1 (6 bases). V lost 4 bases, J lost 4 bases, and 22 bases lay in between. CDR3 length: 17 residues. From germline, CDR1 is SNHLY and CDR2 FYNNEI. The chain's CDR3 is CASSGPDRWTGGYGYTF. The CDR3 nucleotides are TGTGCCAGCAGTGGACCCGACAGGTGGACCGGCGGCTATGGCTACACCTTC. Variable domain in full (rest from reference TRBV2 and TRBJ1-2): EPEVTQTPSHQVTQMGQEVILRCVPISNHLYFYWYRQILGQKVEFLVSFYNNEISEKSEIFDDQFSVERPDGSNFTLKIRSTKLEDSAMYFCASSGPDRWTGGYGYTFGSGTRLTVV.

This sequence joins TRBV7-8 and TRBJ1-1; D gene ambiguous. Per the germline V gene, CDR1 is SGHVS and CDR2 is FQNEAQ. Trimming removed 2 bases from V and 6 bases from J, with 10 bases in between. This CDR3 has 13 residues. CDR3 loop: CASSLFEGSEAFF. The CDR3 DNA reads as TGTGCCAGCAGCTTATTTGAGGGATCTGAAGCTTTCTTT.

This rearrangement joins TRBV6-5 to TRBJ2-1; 7 nucleotides line up with TRBD1. Germline trimming cut 5 bases from V and 0 bases from J; bases unmatched to any gene: 4. Germline CDR1 and CDR2: MNHEY and SVGAGI. CDR3 length: 15 residues. The CDR3 DNA reads TGTGCCAGCAGTCAGACAGGGAGCTCCTACAATGAGCAGTTCTTC. Translating gives CASSQTGSSYNEQFF.

The chain couples TRBV10-2 to TRBJ1-2, with a possible D match to TRBD1 (5 bases). Germline lookup yields CDR1 WSHSY and CDR2 SAAADI. This CDR3 spans 12 amino acids. Trimming shortened V by 5 bases and J by 2 bases, and 6 bases separated the two germline ends. The CDR3 here is CASSSGNYGYTF. The CDR3 DNA is TGCGCCAGCAGTTCAGGGAACTATGGCTACACCTTC.

The chain uses TRBV11-2 and TRBJ2-5; D is perhaps TRBD2 (6 bases). The CDR3 is 14 residues long. V lost 3 bases and J lost 5, with 13 bases in between. Per the germline V gene, CDR1 is SGHAT and CDR2 is FQNNGV. In nucleotides, the CDR3 is TGTGCCAGCAGCTTGACTAGTTTGGGGGAGACCCAGTACTTC. It codes for CASSLTSLGETQYF.

The rearrangement links TRBV2 to TRBJ1-2, with 9 positions matching TRBD1. Germline V CDR1 and CDR2: SNHLY, FYNNEI. Trimming took 2 bases from V and 8 from J; bases not matched to a gene: 15. This CDR3 contains 17 residues. The CDR3 DNA is TGTGCCAGCAGTGAACCCACACAGGGGGCGAAGTCCAAGGGCTACACCTTC. This gives the protein CASSEPTQGAKSKGYTF.

This chain links TRBV20-1 with TRBJ1-1, with D tentatively TRBD1 (6 bases). The CDR3 runs to 11 residues. Trimming removed 6 bases at V and 7 bases at J, with 12 bases between. Germline CDR1 and CDR2: DFQATT and SNEGSKA (reference sequence). CDR3 residues: CSAAGVVEAFF. DNA of the CDR3: TGCAGTGCCGCAGGGGTCGTTGAAGCTTTCTTT.

The rearrangement links TRBV24-1 to TRBJ1-2, with D unresolved. V was pared by 10 bases and J by 4 bases, with 15 bases between. CDR1 and CDR2 from the germline V gene are KGHDR and SFDVKD. The CDR3 has 13 amino acids. CDR3 in amino acids: CATHDPLGYGYTF. DNA of the CDR3: TGTGCCACGCATGATCCTCTAGGCTATGGCTACACCTTC.

In nucleotides, the CDR3 is TGTGCCAGCAGTTTAGCGACAGGGGTGAACGGGGAGCTGTTTTTT. It encodes CASSLATGVNGELFF. V gene TRBV28 combines with J gene TRBJ2-2, with 8 bases fitting TRBD1. CDR1 and CDR2 from the germline V gene are MDHEN and SYDVKM. J lost 7 bases, V lost 2 bases, and 6 bases had no gene match. There are 15 residues in the CDR3.

V and J are TRBV2 and TRBJ2-7, with TRBD1 as a possible D gene (7 bases). The V gene's germline CDR1 is SNHLY and CDR2 FYNNEI. CDR3 length: 12 residues. V lost 8 bases to trimming and J lost 9 bases, with 17 bases between them. Written as DNA, the CDR3 is TGTGCCAGCGGAGGGACAGTGGTCTCGCAGTACTTC. Translated: CASGGTVVSQYF.

The rearrangement links TRBV3-1 (or the pseudogene TRBV3-2) to TRBJ1-2; no reliable D call. The CDR3 extends over 15 amino acids. Between the trimmed V and J ends, which lost 0 bases and 8 bases, there was a span of 16 bases. Germline-derived CDR1 and CDR2 are LGHDT and YNNKEL (reference sequence). The CDR3 reads CASSQDLGGIIGYTF. The CDR3 DNA reads TGTGCCAGCAGCCAAGATCTGGGAGGGATCATCGGCTACACCTTC.

The DNA for the CDR3 is TGTGCCTGGTCTTACTCGACAGGGCCTGGAAACACCATATATTTT. Amino acid sequence: CAWSYSTGPGNTIYF. V is TRBV30 and J is TRBJ1-3; 7 nucleotides match TRBD1. The CDR3 loop spans 15 amino acids. CDR1 GTSNPN and CDR2 SVGIG come from the germline V gene (reference sequence). Trimming removed 5 bases from V and 2 bases from J; junction bases left unmatched: 9. Together with reference TRBV30 and TRBJ1-3, the CDR3 gives the full variable domain: SQTIHQWPATLVQPVGSPLSLECTVEGTSNPNLYWYRQAAGRGLQLLFYSVGIGQISSEVPQNLSASRPQDRQFILSSKKLLLSDSGFYLCAWSYSTGPGNTIYFGEGSWLTVV.

This clone appeared once. J is TRBJ2-1 and V is TRBV24-1; 11 bases align to TRBD2. The germline V gene has CDR1 KGHDR and CDR2 SFDVKD. V trimming: 4 bases; J trimming: 6 bases; junction bases outside the gene matches: 10. CDR3 size: 17 residues. The CDR3 DNA is TGTGCCACCAGTGACCTCGCTGGGACTAGCGGTATCAATGAGCAGTTCTTC. Protein: CATSDLAGTSGINEQFF.

This clone was seen more than once but under ten times. J is TRBJ2-3 and V is TRBV19; D call uncertain. Trimming stripped 5 bases from V and 6 bases from J, with 9 bases between. Germline CDR1 and CDR2: LNHDA and SQIVND (reference sequence). This CDR3 spans 12 amino acids. The CDR3: CASSVWADTQYF. CDR3 nucleotide sequence: TGTGCCAGTAGTGTTTGGGCGGATACGCAGTATTTT.

The genes are TRBV28 and TRBJ2-7; a weak D match, TRBD2 (6 bases). Germline V gene sequence: CDR1 MDHEN, CDR2 SYDVKM. The CDR3 extends over 15 amino acids. The V end lost 2 bases, the J end lost 2 bases, and 13 bases lay between the germline ends. In DNA form, the CDR3 reads TGTGCCAGCAGTTTAACAGCGGGTGATACCTACGAGCAGTACTTC. Translation gives CASSLTAGDTYEQYF.

V gene TRBV3-1 (or the pseudogene TRBV3-2) combines with J gene TRBJ1-5, with D uncertain. Germline values: CDR1 LGHDT, CDR2 YNNKEL (reference sequence). The V end was cut by 4 bases, the J end by 6 bases, with 16 bases between. The CDR3 runs 15 residues. The CDR3: CASSLTQSGPQPQHF. CDR3 DNA: TGTGCCAGCAGCCTTACCCAAAGCGGGCCTCAGCCCCAGCATTTT.

CDR3 residues: CASSQDRGQRQHGYTF. The CDR3 DNA sequence: TGTGCCAGCAGCCAAGACCGGGGACAGCGGCAACATGGCTACACCTTC. The chain combines TRBV14 with TRBJ1-2; TRBD1 matches 7 bases. Unmatched junction bases numbered 10, after V lost 0 bases and J lost 6 bases. This CDR3 contains 16 residues. Germline V gives CDR1 SGHDN, CDR2 FVKESK.

CDR3 protein: CASSLRQATQYF. In DNA form, the CDR3 reads TGTGCCAGCAGCTTAAGACAGGCGACCCAGTACTTC. This chain connects TRBV13 to TRBJ2-5; D is possibly TRBD1 (6 bases). V gave up 2 bases and J gave up 7 bases, with 8 bases separating them. CDR3 length equals 12 residues. Germline V lookup: CDR1 PRHDT, CDR2 FYEKMQ (reference sequence).

The chain carries TRBV11-2 and TRBJ1-2; TRBD1 agrees at 7 bases. The germline V gene encodes CDR1 SGHAT and CDR2 FQNNGV. Germline trimming cut 5 bases from V and 0 bases from J; bases unmatched to any gene: 6. The CDR3 spans 15 residues. CDR3 in DNA: TGTGCCAGCAGCCTAGGAACAGGGGCTAACTATGGCTACACCTTC. Encoded protein: CASSLGTGANYGYTF.

The gene calls are TRBV6-6 and TRBJ2-7; unclear D gene. Trimming pared 5 bases from V and 3 bases from J, leaving 5 bases between. Germline CDR1 and CDR2: MNHNY and SVGAGI (reference sequence). CDR3 length equals 11 residues. The chain's CDR3 is CASSRRYEQYF. CDR3 DNA sequence: TGTGCCAGCAGTCGCCGCTACGAGCAGTACTTC.

The gene calls are TRBV6-5 and TRBJ2-7; TRBD2 agrees at 11 bases. The germline CDR1 and CDR2 sequences are MNHEY and SVGAGI. V dropped 2 bases and J dropped 3; count of bases not matched to a gene: 3. This CDR3 has 15 residues. The CDR3 reads CASSYLTSGGYEQYF. CDR3 sequence (DNA): TGTGCCAGCAGTTACCTTACTAGCGGGGGCTACGAGCAGTACTTC.

The chain joins TRBV6-2 or TRBV6-3 to TRBJ1-1; 9 positions match TRBD1. After removal of 5 bases from V and 7 bases from J, the junction contained 11 bases not matched to a gene. There are 15 residues in the CDR3. Germline V CDR1 and CDR2: MNHEY, SVGEGT. CDR3: CASSTVGGQGDEAFF. CDR3 DNA: TGTGCCAGCAGTACGGTGGGGGGACAGGGAGATGAAGCTTTCTTT.

V is TRBV13 and J is TRBJ1-1; D ambiguous. Per germline, CDR1 PRHDT and CDR2 FYEKMQ (reference sequence). This CDR3 has 15 residues. The V end was cut by 2 bases, the J end by 1 base, with 11 bases between. This chain's CDR3 is CASSLMGRTNTEAFF. CDR3 coding DNA: TGTGCCAGCAGCTTAATGGGCAGAACGAACACTGAAGCTTTCTTT.